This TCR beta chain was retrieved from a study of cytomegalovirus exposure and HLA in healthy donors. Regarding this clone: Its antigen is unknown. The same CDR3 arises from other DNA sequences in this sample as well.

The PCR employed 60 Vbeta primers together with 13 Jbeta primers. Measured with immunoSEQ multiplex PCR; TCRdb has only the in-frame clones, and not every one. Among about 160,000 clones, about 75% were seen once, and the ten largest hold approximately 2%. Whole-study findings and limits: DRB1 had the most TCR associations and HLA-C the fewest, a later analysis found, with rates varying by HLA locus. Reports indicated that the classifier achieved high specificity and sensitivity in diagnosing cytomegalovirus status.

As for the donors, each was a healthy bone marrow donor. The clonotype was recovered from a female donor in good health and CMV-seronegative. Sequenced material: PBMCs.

CDR3 sequence: CAWRSPAREQYF. The CDR3 nucleotides are TGTGCCTGGAGATCCCCCGCGAGGGAGCAGTACTTC. The chain joins TRBV30 to TRBJ2-7; D is uncertain. The V and J ends lost 3 bases and 7 bases respectively, with 13 bases between them. Per the germline V gene, CDR1 is GTSNPN and CDR2 is SVGIG (reference sequence). The CDR3 is 12 amino acids.